This TCR beta chain was sequenced in a study of shared clonotypes between healthy human individuals. Generated by immunoSEQ multiplex PCR, the TCRdb table keeps only in-frame clones and is missing some. This sample has approximately 320,000 clones, with 80% to 90% found just once. The receptor's source is a man younger than 35 in good health. The sample comprised memory CD8+ T cells sorted from blood. The subset denotes: CD45RO+ cells pooled with CCR7-negative TemRA cells.

In DNA, the CDR3 is TGTGCCAGTAGTATCCCAGGGGACCACGAGCAGTACTTC. This codes for CASSIPGDHEQYF. V is TRBV19 and J is TRBJ2-7; maybe TRBD1 (6 bases). Germline CDR1 LNHDA, CDR2 SQIVND (reference sequence). The CDR3 sequence is 13 residues long. Trimming left V 3 bases short and J 5 bases short, with 11 bases between.